This TCR beta chain stems from a study of beta chain features in type 1 diabetes. At the level of the study: Researchers looked at fewer than 120,000,000 sorted cells across all samples.

Germline values: CDR1 SNHLY, CDR2 FYNNEI. The CDR3 is 14 residues long. The V end lost 0 bases, the J end lost 5 bases, and 7 bases lay between the germline ends. Researchers reported sorting CD4+ naive, central memory, regulatory and stem cell-like memory cells via CD45RO/CCR7/CD25/CD127/CD95/CD27. The purity of all sorted populations exceeded 95%. Notes on the study in general: Significant though moderate, a shortening of TCRB CDR3s appeared in all four CD4+ subsets of Type 1 diabetes patients.

As to this clone: Its matching antigen is unknown.

TCRB transcripts that were expressed got sequenced, as all of the isolated RNA had been reverse transcribed. Measured with immunoSEQ multiplex PCR; TCRdb has only the in-frame clones, and not every one. The sample includes roughly 220,000 clones, 15% to 20% of them seen just once. Sequenced: naive CD4+ T cells from blood. The clonotype originates from a man younger than 40 with type 1 diabetes. The V gene is TRBV2, the J gene TRBJ2-2; maybe TRBD2 (5 bases). The CDR3 bases are TGTGCCAGCAGTGAAGCCTGGACTACCGGGGAGCTGTTTTTT. Translated, it gives CASSEAWTTGELFF. Full variable domain (outside the CDR3, taken from reference TRBV2 and TRBJ2-2): EPEVTQTPSHQVTQMGQEVILRCVPISNHLYFYWYRQILGQKVEFLVSFYNNEISEKSEIFDDQFSVERPDGSNFTLKIRSTKLEDSAMYFCASSEAWTTGELFFGEGSRLTVL.